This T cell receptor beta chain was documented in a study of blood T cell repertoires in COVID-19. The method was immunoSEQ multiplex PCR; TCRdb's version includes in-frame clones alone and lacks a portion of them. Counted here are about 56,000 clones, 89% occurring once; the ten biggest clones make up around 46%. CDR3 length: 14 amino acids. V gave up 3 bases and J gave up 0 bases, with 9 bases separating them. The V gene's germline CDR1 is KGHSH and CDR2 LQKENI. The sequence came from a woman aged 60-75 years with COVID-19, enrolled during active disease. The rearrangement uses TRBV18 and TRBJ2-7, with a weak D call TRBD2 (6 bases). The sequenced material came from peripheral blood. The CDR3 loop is CASSPGGDSYEQYF. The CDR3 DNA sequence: TGTGCCAGCTCACCCGGGGGTGACTCCTACGAGCAGTACTTC.